The 22 T cell receptor beta chains below were found in one sample sequenced in a study of Ad26.COV2.S vaccination and SARS-CoV-2 variants (dated by TCRdb to about 2021). Read against the paper, the sample's treatment or condition label means: roughly 20 received Ad26.COV2.S at low or high dose, single or two shots; about 5 received placebo; per-sample allocation not given. Repertoires of vaccine and placebo recipients were sequenced from samples collected on day 63 after the first injection. Libraries were built with the immunoSEQ multiplex PCR assay. TCRdb took over this immuneACCESS table, retaining in-frame rearrangements with V and J assigned. Such tables are incomplete; in checked studies, under half of the missing clones stem from an unresolved V gene, and the remainder is unexplained. The sample contains about 250,000 clones, about 87% of them found a single time. The leading ten clones occupy roughly 3.5% of the sample.

The sequenced sample was peripheral blood, obtained in a trial of Ad26.COV2.S vaccine versus placebo. These receptor sequences come from a person aged 18 to 65 who received the Ad26.COV2.S COVID-19 vaccine or a placebo.

The table lists this clone with a few counts. The V gene is TRBV5-1, the J gene TRBJ1-1, with TRBD1 matching 7 bases. The CDR3 runs to 15 residues. The junction had 3 bases not matched to a gene; V was cut back by 0 bases and J by 1 base. The germline V gene has CDR1 SGHRS and CDR2 YFSETQ. CDR3 in DNA: TGCGCCAGCAGCTTGGTATACAGGGGGAACACTGAAGCTTTCTTT. Translated: CASSLVYRGNTEAFF.

This clone was observed a handful of times. This rearrangement joins TRBV4-2 to TRBJ2-1; no clear D gene. Deletions cut 1 base from V and 10 bases from J, with 8 bases between. Germline V gene lookup returns CDR1 LGHNA and CDR2 YNFKEQ. This CDR3 has 12 residues. The CDR3 loop reads CASSQVGEEQFF. The DNA for the CDR3 is TGTGCCAGCAGCCAAGTCGGAGAGGAGCAGTTCTTC.

This chain connects TRBV5-4 to TRBJ2-1; D ambiguous. CDR1 SGHNT and CDR2 YYREEE come from the germline V gene (reference sequence). V was pared by 5 bases and J by 2 bases, with 11 bases between. The CDR3 consists of 14 residues. DNA of the CDR3: TGTGCCAGCAGTCCCTTTACAGCCTACAATGAGCAGTTCTTC. This translates into CASSPFTAYNEQFF.

V is TRBV24-1 and J is TRBJ2-2; D may be TRBD2 (7 bases). This CDR3 has 15 residues. Trimming left V 4 bases short and J 7 bases short, with 15 bases between. CDR1 is KGHDR, CDR2 SFDVKD, per germline. The chain's CDR3 is CATSDSRGGGGELFF. The CDR3 DNA is TGTGCCACCAGTGACTCGAGGGGAGGGGGCGGGGAGCTGTTTTTT.

CDR3 nucleotide sequence: TGCAGCGTTGTGGGACAGCGCACTGAAGCTTTCTTT. Its protein product is CSVVGQRTEAFF. The chain carries TRBV29-1 and TRBJ1-1; 7 nucleotides align to TRBD1. Trimming removed 4 bases from V and 4 bases from J; junction bases left unmatched: 3. The CDR3 length is 12 residues. Germline V gives CDR1 SQVTM, CDR2 ANQGSEA.

V and J are TRBV27 and TRBJ1-1; D uncertain. Germline CDR1 and CDR2: MNHEY and SMNVEV (reference sequence). V shed 4 bases and J shed 0 bases, with 6 bases lying between them. The CDR3 consists of 13 residues. The CDR3: CASSSVMNTEAFF. CDR3 bases: TGTGCCAGCAGTTCCGTCATGAACACTGAAGCTTTCTTT.

The V and J genes are TRBV10-3 and TRBJ2-7; unclear D gene. The V end was cut by 3 bases, the J end by 6 bases, with 9 bases between. In germline, CDR1 is ENHRY, CDR2 SYGVKD. There are 12 residues in the CDR3. CDR3 DNA sequence: TGTGCCATCAGTGACTCAGACACCGAGCAGTACTTC. Translating gives CAISDSDTEQYF.

The rearrangement joins TRBV2 to TRBJ1-4; D remains ambiguous. The V gene lost 11 bases and the J gene lost 5 bases, with 15 bases spanning the gap. CDR1 is SNHLY, CDR2 FYNNEI, per germline. CDR3 length: 13 residues. CDR3 residues: CAGTGRVNEKLFF. The CDR3 DNA is TGTGCCGGTACCGGGAGGGTAAATGAAAAACTGTTTTTT.

The chain has TRBV9 and TRBJ2-3; 8 bases match TRBD2. The junction had 6 bases not matched to a gene; V was cut back by 0 bases and J by 0 bases. This CDR3 has 17 residues. CDR1 and CDR2 (germline): SGDLS, YYNGEE. The DNA for the CDR3 is TGTGCCAGCAGCGTAGCTTTAGCGGGGACTAGCACAGATACGCAGTATTTT. Protein: CASSVALAGTSTDTQYF.

The rearrangement joins TRBV7-8 to TRBJ2-2; D might be TRBD1 (5 bases). Germline assignment: CDR1 SGHVS and CDR2 FQNEAQ. CDR3 length: 17 residues. V lost 2 bases to trimming and J lost 6 bases, with 19 bases between them. The chain's CDR3 is CASSLLGGQGLAGELFF. The CDR3 DNA reads TGTGCCAGCAGCTTATTGGGTGGTCAGGGATTGGCCGGGGAGCTGTTTTTT.

This chain links TRBV28 with TRBJ1-2; D call uncertain. Germline V gene data show CDR1 as MDHEN and CDR2 as SYDVKM. This CDR3 contains 18 residues. Trimming stripped 6 bases from V and 5 bases from J, with 28 bases between. The CDR3 nucleotides read TGTGCCAGCAGCAGTTTGTTGGCCCTCAGGACTAGAGGGTATGGCTACACCTTC. Amino acid sequence: CASSSLLALRTRGYGYTF.

The gene calls are TRBV27 and TRBJ2-1; 10 bases align to TRBD2. V lost 4 bases to trimming and J lost 4 bases; unmatched junction nucleotides: 7. The CDR3 totals 16 residues. Germline CDR1 is MNHEY and CDR2 is SMNVEV (reference sequence). In DNA form, the CDR3 reads TGTGCCAGCAGTTCCCTAGCGGGAGTGGGTTACAATGAGCAGTTCTTC. Translated: CASSSLAGVGYNEQFF.

The table lists this clone with a few counts. The chain is built from TRBV19 and TRBJ2-2, with D hard to call. Germline V CDR1 and CDR2: LNHDA, SQIVND (reference sequence). CDR3 length equals 13 residues. V lost 3 bases to trimming and J lost 4 bases, with 6 bases between them. CDR3 amino acids: CASSIGSTGELFF. The CDR3, as DNA: TGTGCCAGTAGTATCGGGTCCACCGGGGAGCTGTTTTTT.

This clone was seen only once. The chain joins TRBV7-3 to TRBJ1-2; maybe TRBD1 (5 bases). Germline assignment: CDR1 SGHTA and CDR2 FQGTGA. This CDR3 is built from 15 residues. With 5 bases removed from V and 7 bases from J, the gap between germline ends came to 20 bases. In nucleotides, the CDR3 is TGTGCCAGCAGCCCGGCTTTAGGAGGGGAGAGTGGCTACACCTTC. Encoded protein: CASSPALGGESGYTF.

This chain connects TRBV11-2 to TRBJ2-1; D gene ambiguous. This CDR3 is 13 amino acids long. The V gene's germline CDR1 is SGHAT and CDR2 FQNNGV. The V and J ends lost 2 bases and 5 bases respectively, with 7 bases between them. The CDR3 DNA reads as TGTGCCAGCAGCTTATTTATCGACAATGAGCAGTTCTTC. Amino acid sequence: CASSLFIDNEQFF.

This clone was seen a single time. The chain has TRBV5-1 and TRBJ1-3, with a weak D call TRBD1 (6 bases). Per germline, CDR1 SGHRS and CDR2 YFSETQ. Between the trimmed V and J ends, which lost 3 bases and 0 bases, there was a span of 13 bases. The CDR3 sequence is 16 residues long. The CDR3 here is CASSSMQQGSGNTIYF. The CDR3 bases are TGCGCCAGCAGCTCTATGCAACAGGGCTCTGGAAACACCATATATTTT.

The chain uses TRBV5-1 and TRBJ2-5; D is ambiguous. The CDR3 spans 13 residues. Trimming took off 3 bases at V and 0 bases at J, with 6 bases between the two ends. CDR1 and CDR2 (germline): SGHRS, YFSETQ. Here the CDR3 reads CASSSTYQETQYF. The CDR3 DNA is TGCGCCAGCAGCTCAACGTACCAAGAGACCCAGTACTTC.

CDR3 DNA: TGTGCCAGCAGGACCGGGACAGTCTGGGGTGAGCAGTTCTTC. Translated: CASRTGTVWGEQFF. The chain couples TRBV6-5 to TRBJ2-1; the match to TRBD1 covers 7 bases. The CDR3 extends over 14 amino acids. CDR1 MNHEY and CDR2 SVGAGI come from the germline V gene. The V segment lost 6 bases and the J segment 9 bases; nucleotides outside the gene matches: 11.

The rearrangement links TRBV19 to TRBJ2-7; 13 nucleotides align to TRBD2. The CDR3 length is 15 residues. Germline lookup yields CDR1 LNHDA and CDR2 SQIVND (reference sequence). The trim removed 4 bases at V and 6 bases at J, leaving 6 bases unmatched. The CDR3 protein is CASSKGLAGTPEQYF. CDR3 coding DNA: TGTGCCAGTAGTAAGGGACTAGCGGGAACCCCCGAGCAGTACTTC.

V and J are TRBV6-5 and TRBJ1-1; 7 nucleotides agree with TRBD1. Germline V gives CDR1 MNHEY, CDR2 SVGAGI. The CDR3 consists of 12 residues. Trimming removed 10 bases from V and 4 bases from J; junction bases left unmatched: 6. In DNA, the CDR3 is TGTGCCACGGGAGGGGGCGGCACTGAAGCTTTCTTT. It encodes CATGGGGTEAFF.

The V call is TRBV11-3, the J call TRBJ2-3; D is perhaps TRBD1 (7 bases). Trimming stripped 3 bases from V and 1 base from J, with 11 bases between. CDR1 SGHNT and CDR2 YENEEA come from the germline V gene. The CDR3 runs to 15 residues. CDR3 in DNA: TGTGCCAGCAGCTTTCAGGGGGGACGCACAGATACGCAGTATTTT. This gives the protein CASSFQGGRTDTQYF. The whole variable domain, filled in from reference TRBV11-3 and TRBJ2-3, reads EAGVVQSPRYKIIEKKQPVAFWCNPISGHNTLYWYLQNLGQGPELLIRYENEEAVDDSQLPKDRFSAERLKGVDSTLKIQPAELGDSAVYLCASSFQGGRTDTQYFGPGTRLTVL.

J is TRBJ1-5 and V is TRBV28; no clear D gene. Trimming cost V 6 bases and J 1 base, with 22 bases left between them. CDR1 and CDR2 from the germline V gene are MDHEN and SYDVKM. The CDR3 contains 18 residues. The CDR3 region is CASSRSMTFLRSNQPQHF. As DNA, the CDR3 is TGTGCCAGCAGCCGATCGATGACTTTCCTTCGGAGCAATCAGCCCCAGCATTTT. The variable domain in full, with the rest retrieved from reference TRBV28 and TRBJ1-5, is DVKVTQSSRYLVKRTGEKVFLECVQDMDHENMFWYRQDPGLGLRLIYFSYDVKMKEKGDIPEGYSVSREKKERFSLILESASTNQTSMYLCASSRSMTFLRSNQPQHFGDGTRLSIL.